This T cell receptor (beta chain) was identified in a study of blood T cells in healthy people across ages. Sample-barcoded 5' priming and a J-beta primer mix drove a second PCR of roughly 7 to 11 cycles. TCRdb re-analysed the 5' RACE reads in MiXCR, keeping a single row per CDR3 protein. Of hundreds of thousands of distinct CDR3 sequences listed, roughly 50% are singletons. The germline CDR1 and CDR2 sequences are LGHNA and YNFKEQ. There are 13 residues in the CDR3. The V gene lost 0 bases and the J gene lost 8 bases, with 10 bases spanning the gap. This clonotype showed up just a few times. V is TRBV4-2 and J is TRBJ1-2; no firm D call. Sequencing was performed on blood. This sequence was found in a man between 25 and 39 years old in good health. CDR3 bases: TGTGCCAGCAGCCAAGATAGCTCGGGGGGCTACACCTTC. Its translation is CASSQDSSGGYTF.